A selection of T cell receptor beta chains follows, all from one sample in a study of Graves' ophthalmopathy and Graves' hyperthyroidism. TCRdb reprocessed the multiplex PCR reads with MiXCR, giving one entry per CDR3 protein. The table has over a million distinct CDR3 sequences, 35% to 45% seen once. Sequenced sample: peripheral blood or thyroid tissue (not recorded which). The receptors were gathered from an adult man with Graves' hyperthyroidism. Each CDR3 is given with its conserved first and last residue. Each record gives: clone size, D gene, J gene, V gene, CDR3 DNA, CDR3 protein. The D gene is left open where the match is weak. Only part of the rows carry a size: once, few, many, or a class if the clone is expanded.

clone size: many
D gene: .
J gene: TRBJ1-4
V gene: TRBV5-8
CDR3 DNA: TGTGCCAGCAGCTTGAGTGGCGATGAAAAACTGTTTTTT
CDR3 protein: CASSLSGDEKLFF

clone size: once
D gene: TRBD1
J gene: TRBJ1-2
V gene: TRBV27
CDR3 DNA: TGTGCCAGCAGTTTACCCCAGGGGGAAGGCTACACCTTC
CDR3 protein: CASSLPQGEGYTF

clone size: .
D gene: TRBD2
J gene: TRBJ2-5
V gene: TRBV19
CDR3 DNA: TGTGCTAGAAGTATACTCAGGACTAGGGGAGAGACCCAGTACTTC
CDR3 protein: CARSILRTRGETQYF

clone size: many
D gene: .
J gene: TRBJ2-7
V gene: TRBV5-6
CDR3 DNA: TGTGCCAGCAGCTTGTTGCAGCGAATCAATTACGAGCAGTACTTC
CDR3 protein: CASSLLQRINYEQYF

clone size: few
D gene: .
J gene: TRBJ2-7
V gene: TRBV7-9
CDR3 DNA: TGTGCCAGCAGCTTAGCGCAGGACATAGCCCTCTACGAGCAGTACTTC
CDR3 protein: CASSLAQDIALYEQYF

clone size: many
D gene: .
J gene: TRBJ1-3
V gene: TRBV15
CDR3 DNA: TGTGCCACCAGCAGAGACCCTATTGGAAACACCATATATTTT
CDR3 protein: CATSRDPIGNTIYF

clone size: .
D gene: .
J gene: TRBJ1-6
V gene: TRBV15
CDR3 DNA: TGTGCCACCAGCAGTTTAGCGTCCTCTTCACCCCTCCACTTT
CDR3 protein: CATSSLASSSPLHF

clone size: .
D gene: .
J gene: TRBJ1-1
V gene: TRBV7-2
CDR3 DNA: TGTGCCAGCAGTTCCCGGGGGGGGGGACGGGAGGAAGCTTTCTTT
CDR3 protein: CASSSRGGGREEAFF

clone size: many
D gene: .
J gene: TRBJ1-1
V gene: TRBV29-1
CDR3 DNA: TGCAGCGTTGAGGGCCGTGGAGCTTTCTTT
CDR3 protein: CSVEGRGAFF

clone size: many
D gene: .
J gene: TRBJ2-7
V gene: TRBV7-6
CDR3 DNA: TGTGCCAGCAGCTTAGTGGCGTGGGGGCAGAGCTCCTACGAGCAGTACTTC
CDR3 protein: CASSLVAWGQSSYEQYF

clone size: .
D gene: .
J gene: TRBJ1-5
V gene: TRBV24-1
CDR3 DNA: TGTGCCACCAGTGAGGCAGGGGTTGTGTCCCAGCATTTT
CDR3 protein: CATSEAGVVSQHF

clone size: few
D gene: .
J gene: TRBJ2-6
V gene: TRBV3-1
CDR3 DNA: TGTGCCAGCGGCAGGAGCTCTGGGGCCAACGTCCTGACTTTC
CDR3 protein: CASGRSSGANVLTF

clone size: many
D gene: .
J gene: TRBJ2-7
V gene: TRBV7-2
CDR3 DNA: TGTGCCAGCAGCTCCCCGACACGGTGGGAGCAGTACTTC
CDR3 protein: CASSSPTRWEQYF

clone size: .
D gene: .
J gene: TRBJ1-2
V gene: TRBV28
CDR3 DNA: TGTGCCAGTATCCCGGGAGGACGACTCTATGGCTACACCTTC
CDR3 protein: CASIPGGRLYGYTF

clone size: many
D gene: .
J gene: TRBJ1-2
V gene: TRBV20-1
CDR3 DNA: TGCAGTGCTAGAGAGTCAGGTTGGGATGGCTACACCTTC
CDR3 protein: CSARESGWDGYTF

clone size: few
D gene: .
J gene: TRBJ1-1
V gene: TRBV6-6
CDR3 DNA: TGTGCCAGCGGTAGAATGGGGAACACTGAAGCTTTCTTT
CDR3 protein: CASGRMGNTEAFF

clone size: .
D gene: .
J gene: TRBJ2-7
V gene: TRBV28
CDR3 DNA: TGTGCCAGCACGGGCTCCCAGGGGACTTGGCACGAGCAGTACTTC
CDR3 protein: CASTGSQGTWHEQYF

clone size: many
D gene: .
J gene: TRBJ1-4
V gene: TRBV9
CDR3 DNA: TGTGCCAGCAGCGCTAACAGGGCTCTTGCTAATGAAAAACTGTTTTTT
CDR3 protein: CASSANRALANEKLFF

clone size: many
D gene: .
J gene: TRBJ2-2
V gene: TRBV15
CDR3 DNA: TGTGCCACCAGCCTAACCGCAGCGGTGAACACCGGGGAGCTGTTTTTT
CDR3 protein: CATSLTAAVNTGELFF

clone size: .
D gene: TRBD2
J gene: TRBJ2-2
V gene: TRBV7-9
CDR3 DNA: TGTGCCAGCAGCCGCTCTAGCGGCAACACCGGGGAGCTGTTTTTT
CDR3 protein: CASSRSSGNTGELFF

clone size: many
D gene: .
J gene: TRBJ1-2
V gene: TRBV29-1
CDR3 DNA: TGCAGCGTTGAAGAAGTACGGTCTTACTATGGCTACACCTTC
CDR3 protein: CSVEEVRSYYGYTF

clone size: few
D gene: TRBD2
J gene: TRBJ2-7
V gene: TRBV20-1
CDR3 DNA: TGCAGTGCTGAGAGCCGGGAGGACTACGAGCAGTACTTC
CDR3 protein: CSAESREDYEQYF

clone size: .
D gene: .
J gene: TRBJ2-5
V gene: TRBV6-6
CDR3 DNA: TGTGCCAGCAGTTCCCGGCGGACAAACCAAGAGACCCAGTACTTC
CDR3 protein: CASSSRRTNQETQYF

clone size: many
D gene: .
J gene: TRBJ2-5
V gene: TRBV9
CDR3 DNA: TGTGCCAGCAGCGTAGTTGGGGTGTTGGGAGAGACCCAGTACTTC
CDR3 protein: CASSVVGVLGETQYF

clone size: many
D gene: .
J gene: TRBJ1-3
V gene: TRBV12-3/TRBV12-4
CDR3 DNA: TGTGCCAGCAGTTCCGAGATGAGCGGAAACACCATATATTTT
CDR3 protein: CASSSEMSGNTIYF

clone size: .
D gene: TRBD1
J gene: TRBJ2-2
V gene: TRBV12-3/TRBV12-4
CDR3 DNA: TGTGCCAGCATACCGGGACAGGGGGCTACCGGGGAGCTGTTTTTT
CDR3 protein: CASIPGQGATGELFF

clone size: many
D gene: .
J gene: TRBJ1-4
V gene: TRBV7-8
CDR3 DNA: TGTGCCAGCAGCCCAGCCTCGTGGTACGGTAATGAAAAACTGTTTTTT
CDR3 protein: CASSPASWYGNEKLFF

clone size: .
D gene: TRBD1
J gene: TRBJ2-2
V gene: TRBV29-1
CDR3 DNA: TGCAGCGTTAGGGACAGGGTGAACACCGGGGAGCTGTTTTTT
CDR3 protein: CSVRDRVNTGELFF

clone size: few
D gene: TRBD2
J gene: TRBJ2-7
V gene: TRBV2
CDR3 DNA: TGTGCCAGCAGCCAGGACGTAGCGGGGGGATACGAGCAGTACTTC
CDR3 protein: CASSQDVAGGYEQYF